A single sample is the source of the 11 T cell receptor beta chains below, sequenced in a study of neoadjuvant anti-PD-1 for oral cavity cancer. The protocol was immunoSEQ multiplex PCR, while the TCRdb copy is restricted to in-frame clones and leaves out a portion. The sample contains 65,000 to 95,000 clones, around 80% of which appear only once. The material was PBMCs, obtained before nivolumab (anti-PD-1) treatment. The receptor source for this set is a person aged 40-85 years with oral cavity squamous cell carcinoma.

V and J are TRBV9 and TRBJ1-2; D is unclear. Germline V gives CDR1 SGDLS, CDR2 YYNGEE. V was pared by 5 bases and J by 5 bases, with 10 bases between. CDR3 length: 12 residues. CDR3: CASRRTAYGYTF. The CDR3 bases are TGTGCCAGCAGGAGGACGGCGTATGGCTACACCTTC.

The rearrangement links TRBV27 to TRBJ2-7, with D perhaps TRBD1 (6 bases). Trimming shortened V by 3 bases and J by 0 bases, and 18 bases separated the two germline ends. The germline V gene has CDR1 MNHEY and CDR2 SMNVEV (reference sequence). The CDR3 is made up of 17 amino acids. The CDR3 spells CASSLRPRDTYSYEQYF. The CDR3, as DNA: TGTGCCAGCAGTTTGCGCCCCCGGGACACTTACTCCTACGAGCAGTACTTC.

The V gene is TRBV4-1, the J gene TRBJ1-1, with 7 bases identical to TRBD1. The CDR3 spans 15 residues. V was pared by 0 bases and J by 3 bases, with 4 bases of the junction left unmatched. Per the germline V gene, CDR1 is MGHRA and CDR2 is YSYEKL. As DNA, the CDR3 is TGCGCCAGCAGCCAAGATCGAGGACAGGACACTGAAGCTTTCTTT. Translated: CASSQDRGQDTEAFF.

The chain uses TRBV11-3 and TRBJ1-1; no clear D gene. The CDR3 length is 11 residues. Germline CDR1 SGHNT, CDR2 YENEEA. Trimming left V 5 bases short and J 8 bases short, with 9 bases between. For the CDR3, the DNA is TGTGCCAGCAGCAAGGGAAGAGAAGCTTTCTTT. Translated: CASSKGREAFF.

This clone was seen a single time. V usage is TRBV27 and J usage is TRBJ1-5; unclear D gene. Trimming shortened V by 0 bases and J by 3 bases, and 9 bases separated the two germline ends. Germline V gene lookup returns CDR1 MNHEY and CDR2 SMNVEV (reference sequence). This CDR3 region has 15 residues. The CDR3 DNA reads TGTGCCAGCAGTTTATCACTCGGATCCAATCAGCCCCAGCATTTT. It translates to CASSLSLGSNQPQHF.

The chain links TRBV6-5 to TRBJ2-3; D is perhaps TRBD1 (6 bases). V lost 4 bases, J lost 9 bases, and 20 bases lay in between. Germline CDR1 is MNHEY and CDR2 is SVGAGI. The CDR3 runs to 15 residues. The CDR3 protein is CASSLGGRIPETQYF. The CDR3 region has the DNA TGTGCCAGCAGTTTAGGGGGTAGAATTCCTGAGACGCAGTATTTT.

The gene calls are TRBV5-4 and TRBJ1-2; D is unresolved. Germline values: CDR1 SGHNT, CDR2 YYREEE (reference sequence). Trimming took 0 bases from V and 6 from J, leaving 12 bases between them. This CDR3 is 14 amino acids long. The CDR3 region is CASSLAGNDHGYTF. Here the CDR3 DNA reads TGTGCCAGCAGCTTGGCGGGGAATGATCATGGCTACACCTTC.

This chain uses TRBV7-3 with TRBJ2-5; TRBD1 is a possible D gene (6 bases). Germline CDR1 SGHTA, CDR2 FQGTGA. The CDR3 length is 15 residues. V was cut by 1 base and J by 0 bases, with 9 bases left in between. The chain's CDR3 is CASSLKGEYQETQYF. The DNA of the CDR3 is TGTGCCAGCAGCTTAAAGGGGGAGTACCAAGAGACCCAGTACTTC.

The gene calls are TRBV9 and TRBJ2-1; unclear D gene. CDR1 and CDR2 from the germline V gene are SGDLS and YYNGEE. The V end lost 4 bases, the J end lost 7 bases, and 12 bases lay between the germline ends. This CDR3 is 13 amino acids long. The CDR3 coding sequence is TGTGCCAGCAGCCCCCGCCGGCTGAATGAGCAGTTCTTC. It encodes CASSPRRLNEQFF.

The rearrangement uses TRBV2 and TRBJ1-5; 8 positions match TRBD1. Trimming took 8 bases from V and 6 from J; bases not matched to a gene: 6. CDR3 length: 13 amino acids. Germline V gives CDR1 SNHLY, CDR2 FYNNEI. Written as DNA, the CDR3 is TGTGCCAGCGCAGGACAGGGCAGTCAGCCCCAGCATTTT. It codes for CASAGQGSQPQHF. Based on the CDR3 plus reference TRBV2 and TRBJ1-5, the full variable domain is EPEVTQTPSHQVTQMGQEVILRCVPISNHLYFYWYRQILGQKVEFLVSFYNNEISEKSEIFDDQFSVERPDGSNFTLKIRSTKLEDSAMYFCASAGQGSQPQHFGDGTRLSIL.

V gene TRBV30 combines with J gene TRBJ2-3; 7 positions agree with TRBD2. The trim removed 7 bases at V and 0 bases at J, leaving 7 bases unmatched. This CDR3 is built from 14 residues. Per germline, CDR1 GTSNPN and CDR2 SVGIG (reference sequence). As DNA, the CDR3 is TGTGCCTCGGGGACTACGGCTAGCACAGATACGCAGTATTTT. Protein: CASGTTASTDTQYF.